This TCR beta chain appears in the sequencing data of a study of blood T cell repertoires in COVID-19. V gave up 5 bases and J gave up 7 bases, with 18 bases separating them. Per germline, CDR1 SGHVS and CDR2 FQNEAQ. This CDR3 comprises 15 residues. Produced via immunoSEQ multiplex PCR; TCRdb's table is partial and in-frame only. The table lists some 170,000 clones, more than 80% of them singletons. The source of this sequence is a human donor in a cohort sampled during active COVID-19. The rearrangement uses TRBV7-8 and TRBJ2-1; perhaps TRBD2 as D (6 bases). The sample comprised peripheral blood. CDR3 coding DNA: TGTGCCAGCAGCCCCCCCGGGACTGGCGGTAATGAGCAGTTCTTC. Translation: CASSPPGTGGNEQFF.